The 25 T cell receptor beta chains given below trace back to one sample, sequenced in a study of control samples from healthy donors and cancer patients (dated by TCRdb to the early 2020s). Libraries were made using the immunoSEQ multiplex PCR assay. TCRdb's version of the immuneACCESS table is confined to in-frame rearrangements and falls short of the full clone set. An unresolved V gene accounts for under half of the shortfall where checked; the remainder is of unknown origin. Present in this sample are around 130,000 clones, 87% of which were seen just once. Roughly an eighth of the sample rests with the top ten. The specimen sequenced was blood. These receptors all stem from a man aged 25 to 45 in good health.

This chain connects TRBV30 to TRBJ1-1; D may be TRBD1 (6 bases). V dropped 5 bases and J dropped 5 bases, with 15 bases sitting between them. Germline loops: CDR1 GTSNPN, CDR2 SVGIG (reference sequence). The CDR3 sequence is 13 residues long. Here the CDR3 DNA reads TGTGCCTGGGGTAACCTCGGACAGACTGAAGCTTTCTTT. Translating it yields CAWGNLGQTEAFF. Based on the CDR3 plus reference TRBV30 and TRBJ1-1, the full variable domain is SQTIHQWPATLVQPVGSPLSLECTVEGTSNPNLYWYRQAAGRGLQLLFYSVGIGQISSEVPQNLSASRPQDRQFILSSKKLLLSDSGFYLCAWGNLGQTEAFFGQGTRLTVV.

The gene calls are TRBV5-4 and TRBJ2-5; D assignment may be TRBD1 or TRBD2 (5 bases each). Germline assignment: CDR1 SGHNT and CDR2 YYREEE (reference sequence). The ends were cut back, 0 bases at V and 5 bases at J, with 8 bases in the middle. This CDR3 region has 13 residues. The CDR3 bases are TGTGCCAGCAGCTTGGCAGGGACGGAGACCCAGTACTTC. Its protein product is CASSLAGTETQYF.

This chain joins TRBV2 and TRBJ1-5, with 11 nucleotides matching TRBD1. There are 14 residues in the CDR3. V shed 7 bases and J 9 bases; nucleotides not matched to a gene: 8. Germline V gene data show CDR1 as SNHLY and CDR2 as FYNNEI. The CDR3 loop is CASMDRGPQGPQHF. The CDR3 nucleotides read TGTGCCAGCATGGACAGGGGGCCCCAAGGGCCCCAGCATTTT.

As DNA, the CDR3 is TGCGCCAGCAGCTTCGATGACAGGGGCTCAGATACGCAGTATTTT. It yields the protein CASSFDDRGSDTQYF. This chain links TRBV5-1 with TRBJ2-3; 8 bases match TRBD1. CDR3 size: 15 residues. J gave up 4 bases and V 2 bases, and 6 bases lay outside the gene matches. Germline CDR1 is SGHRS and CDR2 is YFSETQ.

V gene TRBV13 combines with J gene TRBJ1-2, with D perhaps TRBD1 (5 bases). Germline V lookup: CDR1 PRHDT, CDR2 FYEKMQ (reference sequence). The CDR3 totals 12 residues. Trimming removed 1 base from V and 12 bases from J, with 12 bases in between. The CDR3 sequence: CASSLDLGEDTF. Written as DNA, the CDR3 is TGTGCCAGCAGCTTAGATTTAGGGGAGGACACCTTC.

This chain joins TRBV25-1 and TRBJ1-6, with 10 bases matching TRBD1. Germline loops: CDR1 MGHDK, CDR2 SYGVNS. V lost 10 bases, J lost 10 bases, and 4 bases stayed unmatched. There are 12 residues in the CDR3. In DNA form, the CDR3 reads TGTGCCACTCGGACAGGGGGATCACCCCTCCACTTT. Amino acids: CATRTGGSPLHF.

The chain employs TRBV19 and TRBJ2-1; D gene uncertain. The CDR3 is 13 residues long. Trimming took 4 bases from V and 12 from J, leaving 16 bases between them. Germline assignment: CDR1 LNHDA and CDR2 SQIVND (reference sequence). The CDR3 spells CASSKVTSGWQFF. DNA of the CDR3: TGTGCCAGTAGTAAGGTAACCTCTGGGTGGCAGTTCTTC.

The chain links TRBV11-2 to TRBJ2-2, with a possible D match to TRBD1 (6 bases). Trimming took off 2 bases at V and 4 bases at J, with 11 bases between the two ends. The CDR3 totals 15 residues. Germline CDR1 and CDR2: SGHAT and FQNNGV. The CDR3 DNA is TGTGCCAGCAGCTTACTACAGGGAAGCACCGGGGAGCTGTTTTTT. Translated, it gives CASSLLQGSTGELFF.

The DNA of the CDR3 is TGTGCCAGCAGCGGACAGACCTTCAATCAGCCCCAGCATTTT. Amino acid sequence: CASSGQTFNQPQHF. The chain links TRBV6-5 to TRBJ1-5; TRBD1 might be the D (6 bases). Germline loops: CDR1 MNHEY, CDR2 SVGAGI. V dropped 6 bases and J dropped 3 bases, with 12 bases sitting between them. The CDR3 has 14 residues.

The chain employs TRBV2 and TRBJ1-1; D unresolved. The CDR3 covers 15 residues. V was cut by 7 bases and J by 4 bases, with 19 bases left in between. Germline loops: CDR1 SNHLY, CDR2 FYNNEI. The CDR3 loop is CASIPRTGFTTEAFF. The DNA of the CDR3 is TGTGCCAGCATCCCCCGAACGGGATTTACCACTGAAGCTTTCTTT.

The chain employs TRBV6-5 and TRBJ1-1; 9 positions agree with TRBD1. This CDR3 is built from 15 residues. The trim removed 3 bases at V and 11 bases at J, leaving 13 bases unmatched. Germline V CDR1 and CDR2: MNHEY, SVGAGI. In DNA, the CDR3 is TGTGCCAGCAGTTATGTGGGGACAGGGAAAACTTGGGCTTTCTTT. As protein: CASSYVGTGKTWAFF.

This chain uses TRBV10-2 with TRBJ1-1, with 8 nucleotides matching TRBD1. Trimming removed 5 bases from V and 11 bases from J; junction bases left unmatched: 4. The CDR3 consists of 11 residues. Germline V gene sequence: CDR1 WSHSY, CDR2 SAAADI. CDR3 sequence reads: CASSPDREAFF. The CDR3 coding sequence is TGCGCCAGCAGTCCGGACAGGGAGGCTTTCTTT.

This sequence joins TRBV5-1 and TRBJ1-5; the D gene is possibly TRBD1 (5 bases). The CDR3 loop spans 14 amino acids. V was pared by 3 bases and J by 7 bases, with 14 bases between. Germline V lookup: CDR1 SGHRS, CDR2 YFSETQ. The CDR3 DNA reads TGCGCCAGCAGCTCGGAGGGGAGAGGGCAGCCCCAGCATTTT. Encoded protein: CASSSEGRGQPQHF.

The V call is TRBV11-2, the J call TRBJ1-1; tentatively, D is TRBD1 (5 bases). V was trimmed by 0 bases and J by 6 bases, leaving 11 bases between them. The V gene's germline CDR1 is SGHAT and CDR2 FQNNGV. The length of the CDR3 is 14 residues. CDR3 in DNA: TGTGCCAGCAGCTTAGAAGGACACCGGGCTGAAGCTTTCTTT. It specifies CASSLEGHRAEAFF.

This clone came up a few times. Here the CDR3 DNA reads TGTGCCAGCAGCTTGCTTCCCAATCAGCCCCAGCATTTT. It translates to CASSLLPNQPQHF. The V and J genes are TRBV7-2 and TRBJ1-5; D unclear. The CDR3 has 13 amino acids. The V end was cut by 3 bases, the J end by 3 bases, with 6 bases between. From germline, CDR1 is SGHTA and CDR2 FQGNSA.

The chain links TRBV6-5 to TRBJ1-5; D gene unclear. This CDR3 comprises 13 residues. Trimming cost V 5 bases and J 6 bases, with 11 bases left between them. CDR1 MNHEY and CDR2 SVGAGI come from the germline V gene. As DNA, the CDR3 is TGTGCCAGCAGTCCTTTCGCGGGTCAGCCCCAGCATTTT. This encodes CASSPFAGQPQHF.

This sequence joins TRBV18 and TRBJ1-1; possibly TRBD1 for D (6 bases). The ends were cut back, 0 bases at V and 4 bases at J, with 18 bases in the middle. Germline CDR1 is KGHSH and CDR2 is LQKENI. CDR3 size: 17 residues. The CDR3 nucleotides read TGTGCCAGCTCACCACCCCGGCAAACAATCAGGGGCACTGAAGCTTTCTTT. Its translation: CASSPPRQTIRGTEAFF.

The count of this clone is one. This chain uses TRBV14 with TRBJ1-6, with 8 positions matching TRBD1. Germline V gene sequence: CDR1 SGHDN, CDR2 FVKESK. V shed 3 bases, J shed 7 bases, and the junction held 5 bases outside the gene matches. The CDR3 runs to 15 residues. CDR3 sequence reads: CASSHKTGANSPLHF. The CDR3 DNA sequence: TGTGCCAGCAGCCATAAGACAGGGGCCAATTCACCCCTCCACTTT.

The chain is built from TRBV3-1 (or the pseudogene TRBV3-2) and TRBJ2-5; D unresolved. Germline V gene data show CDR1 as LGHDT and CDR2 as YNNKEL (reference sequence). CDR3 size: 12 residues. Trimming left V 1 base short and J 2 bases short, with 2 bases between. The CDR3 DNA follows: TGTGCCAGCAGCCAAGCGCAAGAGACCCAGTACTTC. Its translation: CASSQAQETQYF.

In this sample, this clone turned up a few times. The rearrangement links TRBV13 to TRBJ1-2, with D unresolved. The germline V gene encodes CDR1 PRHDT and CDR2 FYEKMQ (reference sequence). The CDR3 covers 14 residues. Trimming pared 5 bases from V and 1 base from J, leaving 11 bases between. CDR3 loop: CASSLYGSNYGYTF. DNA for the CDR3: TGTGCCAGCAGCCTTTACGGCAGTAACTATGGCTACACCTTC.

This sequence joins TRBV3-1 (or the pseudogene TRBV3-2) and TRBJ2-3; tentative D call: TRBD2 (5 bases). V gave up 4 bases and J gave up 10 bases, with 9 bases separating them. The CDR3 has 11 amino acids. Germline loops: CDR1 LGHDT, CDR2 YNNKEL (reference sequence). This chain's CDR3 is CASSPLEAQYF. The CDR3 region has the DNA TGTGCCAGCAGCCCCCTGGAGGCGCAGTATTTT.

The rearrangement uses TRBV29-1 and TRBJ1-1; D gene ambiguous. The CDR3 consists of 12 residues. The germline V gene has CDR1 SQVTM and CDR2 ANQGSEA. Deletions cut 7 bases from V and 0 bases from J, with 9 bases between. The CDR3 spells CSATTVNTEAFF. The CDR3 DNA follows: TGCAGCGCCACCACAGTGAACACTGAAGCTTTCTTT. Supplemented by reference TRBV29-1 and TRBJ1-1, the full variable domain reads SAVISQKPSRDICQRGTSLTIQCQVDSQVTMMFWYRQQPGQSLTLIATANQGSEATYESGFVIDKFPISRPNLTFSTLTVSNMSPEDSSIYLCSATTVNTEAFFGQGTRLTVV.

This chain uses TRBV4-1 with TRBJ2-1; 9 bases map to TRBD2. J was trimmed by 7 bases and V by 1 base; bases with no gene match: 11. From germline, CDR1 is MGHRA and CDR2 YSYEKL. The CDR3 runs 17 residues. This CDR3 is CASSQGLAGPRGNEQFF. CDR3 nucleotides: TGCGCCAGCAGCCAAGGTCTAGCGGGGCCCCGGGGGAATGAGCAGTTCTTC.

The chain carries TRBV7-8 and TRBJ1-1; D not certain. The V end lost 0 bases, the J end lost 6 bases, and 11 bases lay between the germline ends. The CDR3 extends over 14 amino acids. Germline V lookup: CDR1 SGHVS, CDR2 FQNEAQ. The CDR3 loop reads CASSLAVRSSEAFF. The DNA for the CDR3 is TGTGCCAGCAGCTTAGCCGTCCGTAGCTCTGAAGCTTTCTTT.

The gene calls are TRBV3-1 (or the pseudogene TRBV3-2) and TRBJ2-3, with 9 nucleotides matching TRBD2. The CDR3 consists of 17 residues. Trimming cost V 1 base and J 1 base; bases outside gene matches: 6. Germline assignment: CDR1 LGHDT and CDR2 YNNKEL (reference sequence). Here the CDR3 DNA reads TGTGCCAGCAGCCAAGGCGGGGGGGCGGGTGGCACAGATACGCAGTATTTT. Its translation is CASSQGGGAGGTDTQYF.